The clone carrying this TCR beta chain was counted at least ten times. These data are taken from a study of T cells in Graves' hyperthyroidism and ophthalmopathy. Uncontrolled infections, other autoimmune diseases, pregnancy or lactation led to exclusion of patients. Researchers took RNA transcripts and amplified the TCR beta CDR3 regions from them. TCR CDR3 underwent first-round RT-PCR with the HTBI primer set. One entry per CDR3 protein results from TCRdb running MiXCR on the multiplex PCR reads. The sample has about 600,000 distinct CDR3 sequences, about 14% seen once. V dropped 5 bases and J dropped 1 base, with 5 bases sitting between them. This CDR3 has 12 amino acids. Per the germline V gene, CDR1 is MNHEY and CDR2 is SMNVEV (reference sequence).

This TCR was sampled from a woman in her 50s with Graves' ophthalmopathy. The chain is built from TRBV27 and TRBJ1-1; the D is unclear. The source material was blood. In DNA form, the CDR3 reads TGTGCCAGCAGTACCCCGAACACTGAAGCTTTCTTT. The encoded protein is CASSTPNTEAFF.